This T cell receptor beta chain was profiled in a study of blood T cell repertoires in COVID-19. Authors' data handling: Reference gene primer amplification gave nucleated cell count estimates. Measured with immunoSEQ multiplex PCR; TCRdb has only the in-frame clones, and not every one. The V and J calls and clone size are taken from that table; D and trimming were inferred from the DNA. The sample has roughly 160,000 clones, about 84% seen once. The CDR3 is made up of 15 amino acids. Germline V lookup: CDR1 DFQATT, CDR2 SNEGSKA (reference sequence). The junction had 8 bases not matched to a gene; V was cut back by 3 bases and J by 4 bases.

Sequencing was done on a sample of PBMCs or T cells enriched from blood (not recorded which). This receptor was identified in a woman aged 40 to 49 with acute COVID-19. The chain has TRBV20-1 and TRBJ2-3; 9 bases fit TRBD2. In nucleotides, the CDR3 is TGCAGTGCTAGTGTGGGCGGGAGGGCCCCAGATACGCAGTATTTT. This sequence encodes CSASVGGRAPDTQYF.